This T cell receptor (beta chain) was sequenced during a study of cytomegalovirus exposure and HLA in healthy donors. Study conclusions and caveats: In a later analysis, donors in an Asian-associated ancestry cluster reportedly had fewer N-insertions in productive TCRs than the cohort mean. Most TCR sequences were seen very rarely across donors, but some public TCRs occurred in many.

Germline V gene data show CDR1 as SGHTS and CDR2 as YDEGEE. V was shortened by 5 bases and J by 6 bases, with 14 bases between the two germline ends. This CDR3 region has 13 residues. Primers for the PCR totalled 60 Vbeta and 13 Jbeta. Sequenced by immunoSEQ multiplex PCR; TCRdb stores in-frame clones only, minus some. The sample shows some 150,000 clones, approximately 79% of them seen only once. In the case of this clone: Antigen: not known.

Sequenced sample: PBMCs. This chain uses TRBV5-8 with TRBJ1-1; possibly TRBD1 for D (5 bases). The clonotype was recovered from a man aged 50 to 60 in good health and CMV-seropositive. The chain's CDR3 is CASSRQIFSEAFF. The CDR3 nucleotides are TGTGCCAGCAGTCGACAGATCTTTTCTGAAGCTTTCTTT.